These 23 T cell receptor beta chains share one sample of origin, sequenced in a study of shared clonotypes between healthy human individuals (TCRdb year 2020). CD8 naive samples consisted of CD45RO-negative cells that were positively selected for CCR7, yielding a CD45RA+CCR7+ population without TemRA cells. Library creation used the immunoSEQ multiplex PCR assay. TCRdb stores this immuneACCESS table with in-frame sequences only. Part of the clones is absent; in the studies checked, under half of the shortfall reflects unresolved V genes, and no reason is known for the rest. Recorded for this sample are around 2,100,000 clones; just under 95% of them occurred a single time. The top ten hold more than 0.9% of the sample. Sequences were obtained from naive CD8+ T cells sorted from blood. Taken with the paper, the label for cell subset or site translates to: CD45RA+CCR7+. These receptors were obtained from a man between 18 and 35 years old in good health.

The chain uses TRBV7-2 and TRBJ1-6; 8 nucleotides match TRBD1. Per the germline V gene, CDR1 is SGHTA and CDR2 is FQGNSA. This CDR3 comprises 17 residues. Losses at the gene ends were 4 bases for V and 6 bases for J; bases not matched to a gene: 11. CDR3 protein: CASSSRGQGPINSPLHF. CDR3 in DNA: TGTGCCAGCAGCTCCCGCGGACAGGGCCCGATTAATTCACCCCTCCACTTT. The full variable domain, rest sourced from reference TRBV7-2 and TRBJ1-6, is GAGVSQSPSNKVTEKGKDVELRCDPISGHTALYWYRQSLGQGLEFLIYFQGNSAPDKSGLPSDRFSAERTGGSVSTLTIQRTQQEDSAVYLCASSSRGQGPINSPLHFGNGTRLTVT.

CDR3 in DNA: TGTGCCAGTAGCCGGACAGGGGACGGGACCCAGTACTTC. It codes for CASSRTGDGTQYF. This chain links TRBV19 with TRBJ2-5, with 9 bases that match TRBD1. CDR3 length equals 13 residues. The J segment lost 7 bases and the V segment lost 6 bases, leaving 6 bases of the junction unmatched. Germline V gene lookup returns CDR1 LNHDA and CDR2 SQIVND (reference sequence).

J is TRBJ2-7 and V is TRBV5-1, with D perhaps TRBD1 or TRBD2 (5 bases each). Germline lookup yields CDR1 SGHRS and CDR2 YFSETQ. The CDR3 sequence is 13 residues long. Trimming cost V 2 bases and J 5 bases, with 11 bases left between them. The CDR3 loop is CASSFEGPHEQYF. The CDR3 nucleotides read TGCGCCAGCAGCTTTGAGGGGCCCCACGAGCAGTACTTC.

V and J are TRBV9 and TRBJ2-5; 11 bases fit TRBD2. CDR1 and CDR2 from the germline V gene are SGDLS and YYNGEE. The length of the CDR3 is 15 residues. V was pared by 4 bases and J by 5 bases, with 7 bases of the junction left unmatched. Here the CDR3 DNA reads TGTGCCAGCAGCCTTAGCGGGGGGGCCGACGAGACCCAGTACTTC. Its translation is CASSLSGGADETQYF.

The chain recombines TRBV4-1 with TRBJ1-4; no definite D call. Between the trimmed V and J ends, which lost 3 bases and 8 bases, there was a span of 7 bases. This CDR3 region has 12 residues. The germline V gene has CDR1 MGHRA and CDR2 YSYEKL. CDR3 in DNA: TGCGCCAGCAGCCAGCAGGAGGAAAAACTGTTTTTT. It encodes CASSQQEEKLFF.

The rearrangement links TRBV10-2 to TRBJ1-1, with a possible D match to TRBD1 (6 bases). CDR1 and CDR2 (germline): WSHSY, SAAADI. The CDR3 runs to 13 residues. The ends were cut back, 5 bases at V and 6 bases at J, with 13 bases in the middle. The CDR3 loop is CASSTSDRSEAFF. CDR3 nucleotides: TGCGCCAGCAGTACATCGGACAGATCTGAAGCTTTCTTT.

This chain uses TRBV5-1 with TRBJ1-2, with 7 bases aligning to TRBD1. Per germline, CDR1 SGHRS and CDR2 YFSETQ. The CDR3 has 14 residues. V trimming: 4 bases; J trimming: 6 bases; junction bases outside the gene matches: 9. The CDR3 bases are TGCGCCAGCAGCCCGAGACAGGGTTTGGATGGCTACACCTTC. Its protein product is CASSPRQGLDGYTF.

V and J are TRBV19 and TRBJ2-7; D possibly corresponds to TRBD2 (5 bases). The CDR3 runs 15 residues. Germline-derived CDR1 and CDR2 are LNHDA and SQIVND (reference sequence). The V end was cut by 1 base, the J end by 6 bases, with 16 bases between. For the CDR3, the DNA is TGTGCCAGTAGTATAGCCGGGGTTAGCGTCGGCGAGCAGTACTTC. It is translated as CASSIAGVSVGEQYF.

The CDR3 spells CASSLAVNSLSWGTQYF. Written as DNA, the CDR3 is TGCGCCAGCAGCTTGGCTGTGAACAGTCTATCCTGGGGGACCCAGTACTTC. The rearrangement uses TRBV5-1 and TRBJ2-5; no definite D call. V was trimmed by 0 bases and J by 7 bases, leaving 22 bases between them. CDR1 SGHRS and CDR2 YFSETQ come from the germline V gene. The length of the CDR3 is 17 residues. The variable domain in full, with the rest retrieved from reference TRBV5-1 and TRBJ2-5, is KAGVTQTPRYLIKTRGQQVTLSCSPISGHRSVSWYQQTPGQGLQFLFEYFSETQRNKGNFPGRFSGRQFSNSRSEMNVSTLELGDSALYLCASSLAVNSLSWGTQYFGPGTRLLVL.

This chain uses TRBV4-1 with TRBJ2-7; D is undetermined. The V end lost 3 bases, the J end lost 7 bases, and 10 bases lay between the germline ends. The germline V gene has CDR1 MGHRA and CDR2 YSYEKL. The CDR3 has 12 amino acids. CDR3 protein: CASSHLTGEQYF. CDR3 sequence (DNA): TGCGCCAGCAGCCACCTAACCGGGGAGCAGTACTTC.

This chain joins TRBV7-2 and TRBJ2-7; D not resolved. The CDR3 loop spans 14 amino acids. Trimming removed 6 bases at V and 1 base at J, with 13 bases between. The germline CDR1 and CDR2 sequences are SGHTA and FQGNSA. The CDR3 coding sequence is TGTGCCAGCAGTTTAAGGACGGATTCCTACGAGCAGTACTTC. It codes for CASSLRTDSYEQYF.

This sequence joins TRBV19 and TRBJ2-7, with 11 bases aligning to TRBD1. Per the germline V gene, CDR1 is LNHDA and CDR2 is SQIVND (reference sequence). The length of the CDR3 is 16 residues. Trimming at V came to 6 bases and at J to 5 bases, leaving 12 bases not matched to a gene. CDR3 region: CASSLGWTGGFHEQYF. CDR3 DNA: TGTGCCAGTAGCCTAGGGTGGACAGGGGGCTTCCACGAGCAGTACTTC.

CDR3 amino acids: CASGLVLRPVGSADTQYF. The CDR3 coding sequence is TGTGCTAGTGGTTTGGTACTAAGGCCCGTCGGCAGCGCAGATACGCAGTATTTT. This chain links TRBV12-5 with TRBJ2-3; D remains unclear. CDR3 length: 18 amino acids. Germline-derived CDR1 and CDR2 are LGHNT and FRNRAP. The V and J ends lost 0 bases and 4 bases respectively, with 20 bases between them.

This clone appeared once. The V call is TRBV29-1, the J call TRBJ1-2, with 8 bases identical to TRBD1. The CDR3 runs 13 residues. Germline V CDR1 and CDR2: SQVTM, ANQGSEA. J was trimmed by 8 bases and V by 2 bases; bases with no gene match: 7. In DNA, the CDR3 is TGCAGCGTTGAAAGGGACAGGAGTGTCGGCTACACCTTC. It codes for CSVERDRSVGYTF. The whole variable domain, filled in from reference TRBV29-1 and TRBJ1-2, reads SAVISQKPSRDICQRGTSLTIQCQVDSQVTMMFWYRQQPGQSLTLIATANQGSEATYESGFVIDKFPISRPNLTFSTLTVSNMSPEDSSIYLCSVERDRSVGYTFGSGTRLTVV.

Points on this clone: This same CDR3 is encoded by further DNA sequences in the sample. The rearrangement uses TRBV9 and TRBJ1-1; the D is unclear. Trimming removed 4 bases at V and 2 bases at J, with 9 bases between. Germline CDR1 and CDR2: SGDLS and YYNGEE. The CDR3 has 13 residues. For the CDR3, the DNA is TGTGCCAGCAGCCCGTCGGGCAACACTGAAGCTTTCTTT. It translates to CASSPSGNTEAFF.

This chain uses TRBV5-1 with TRBJ2-1; TRBD2 agrees at 9 bases. This CDR3 contains 14 residues. Losses at the gene ends were 4 bases for V and 6 bases for J; bases not matched to a gene: 5. Germline loops: CDR1 SGHRS, CDR2 YFSETQ. CDR3 sequence (DNA): TGCGCCAGCAGCGTAGCGGGGGAGATCAATGAGCAGTTCTTC. Translating gives CASSVAGEINEQFF.

The rearrangement links TRBV11-2 to TRBJ2-2; D might be TRBD1 or TRBD2, each matching 5 bases. This CDR3 region has 15 residues. CDR1 is SGHAT, CDR2 FQNNGV, per germline. Trimming stripped 1 base from V and 6 bases from J, with 12 bases between. CDR3 amino acids: CASSLGPGSAGELFF. The CDR3 DNA reads as TGTGCCAGCAGCTTAGGGCCAGGGAGCGCCGGGGAGCTGTTTTTT.

The chain couples TRBV27 to TRBJ2-5; TRBD2 matches at 12 bases. Germline assignment: CDR1 MNHEY and CDR2 SMNVEV (reference sequence). The CDR3 loop spans 18 amino acids. The J segment lost 5 bases and the V segment lost 2 bases, leaving 12 bases of the junction unmatched. CDR3 sequence reads: CASSLIPPSGGARETQYF. DNA of the CDR3: TGTGCCAGCAGTTTAATCCCGCCTAGCGGGGGGGCCCGGGAGACCCAGTACTTC.

This clone has a handful of counts. The chain couples TRBV5-1 to TRBJ1-1; weak D call: TRBD1 (6 bases). CDR1 is SGHRS and CDR2 is YFSETQ in the germline V gene. The CDR3 is 15 residues long. The V and J ends lost 0 bases and 1 base respectively, with 10 bases between them. This CDR3 reads CASSLGDTRNTEAFF. The DNA for the CDR3 is TGCGCCAGCAGCTTGGGGGACACTAGGAACACTGAAGCTTTCTTT.

The chain employs TRBV6-5 and TRBJ2-2, with D possibly matching TRBD1 (6 bases). The germline V gene encodes CDR1 MNHEY and CDR2 SVGAGI. The CDR3 extends over 15 amino acids. V shed 8 bases and J shed 0 bases, with 13 bases lying between them. The CDR3 is CASSGQGTNTGELFF. For the CDR3, the DNA is TGTGCCAGCTCCGGGCAGGGGACGAACACCGGGGAGCTGTTTTTT.

This chain connects TRBV5-4 to TRBJ1-2; D is unresolved. The CDR3 loop spans 16 amino acids. Trimming stripped 2 bases from V and 6 bases from J, with 20 bases between. Germline V gene lookup returns CDR1 SGHNT and CDR2 YYREEE (reference sequence). The CDR3 loop is CASSLGSGLGGDGYTF. CDR3 in DNA: TGTGCCAGCAGCTTAGGGAGCGGGTTGGGTGGAGATGGCTACACCTTC.

J is TRBJ2-1 and V is TRBV9, with 7 bases matching TRBD2. V was clipped by 0 bases and J by 3 bases; unmatched bases: 6. This CDR3 is built from 16 residues. Germline CDR1 and CDR2: SGDLS and YYNGEE. In DNA form, the CDR3 reads TGTGCCAGCAGCGTAGTGGCGGGAGCGCTCTACAATGAGCAGTTCTTC. Translating it yields CASSVVAGALYNEQFF. Drawing the rest from reference TRBV9 and TRBJ2-1, the complete variable domain is DSGVTQTPKHLITATGQRVTLRCSPRSGDLSVYWYQQSLDQGLQFLIQYYNGEERAKGNILERFSAQQFPDLHSELNLSSLELGDSALYFCASSVVAGALYNEQFFGPGTRLTVL.

The V and J genes are TRBV7-9 and TRBJ2-7; TRBD2 aligns across 13 bases. CDR1 is SEHNR and CDR2 is FQNEAQ in the germline V gene (reference sequence). The CDR3 runs 13 residues. Trimming cost V 11 bases and J 4 bases; bases outside gene matches: 5. The CDR3 DNA reads as TGTGCCGGGGGACTAGCGGGATCTTACGAGCAGTACTTC. Protein sequence: CAGGLAGSYEQYF. Complete variable domain (other parts from reference TRBV7-9 and TRBJ2-7): DTGVSQNPRHKITKRGQNVTFRCDPISEHNRLYWYRQTLGQGPEFLTYFQNEAQLEKSRLLSDRFSAERPKGSFSTLEIQRTEQGDSAMYLCAGGLAGSYEQYFGPGTRLTVT.